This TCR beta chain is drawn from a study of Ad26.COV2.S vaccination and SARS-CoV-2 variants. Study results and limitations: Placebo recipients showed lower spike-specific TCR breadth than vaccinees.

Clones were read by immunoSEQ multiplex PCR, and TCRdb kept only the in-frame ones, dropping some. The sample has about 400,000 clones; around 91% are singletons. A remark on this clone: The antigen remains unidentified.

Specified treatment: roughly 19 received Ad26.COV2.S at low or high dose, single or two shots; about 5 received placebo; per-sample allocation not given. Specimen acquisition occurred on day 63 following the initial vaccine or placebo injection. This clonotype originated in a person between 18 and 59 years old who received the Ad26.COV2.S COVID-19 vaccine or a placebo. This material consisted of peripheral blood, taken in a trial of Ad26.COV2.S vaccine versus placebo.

The CDR3 nucleotides are TGTGCCTGGAGTCCGACAGGGACGGCTAATGAAAAACTGTTTTTT. Its translation is CAWSPTGTANEKLFF. This sequence joins TRBV30 and TRBJ1-4; TRBD1 matches at 7 bases. V gave up 2 bases and J gave up 3 bases; unmatched junction bases: 6. There are 15 residues in the CDR3. The germline gives CDR1 GTSNPN, CDR2 SVGIG (reference sequence).